A selection of T cell receptor beta chains follows, all from one sample in a study of T-cell reconstitution after alpha-beta-depleted transplantation in children. TCRdb re-called the PCR reads with MiXCR, one entry per CDR3 protein. This repertoire shows fewer than 120,000 distinct CDR3 sequences, about a tenth found once; its top ten account for over 8%. The source material was PBMCs from the stem cell graft donor, sampled from the stem cell graft. These TCRs come from a human donor who donated a stem cell graft to a child with acute lymphoblastic leukemia. Each CDR3 is given with its conserved first and last residue. Fields, in order: J gene, clone size, D gene, V gene, CDR3 protein, CDR3 DNA. The D gene is left open where the match is weak. Clone sizes are given selectively: once, few, many, or a class where the clone is expanded.

j_call: TRBJ2-6
clone_size: many
d_call: NA
v_call: TRBV7-9
cdr3_aa: CFPGPTSGANVLTF
cdr3_nt: TGTTTTCCAGGGCCCACCTCTGGGGCCAACGTCCTGACTTTC

j_call: TRBJ2-6
clone_size: NA
d_call: TRBD1
v_call: TRBV3-1
cdr3_aa: CASCPRQGFSGANVLTF
cdr3_nt: TGTGCCAGCTGCCCCCGACAGGGATTCTCTGGGGCCAACGTCCTGACTTTC

j_call: TRBJ2-3
clone_size: many
d_call: NA
v_call: TRBV6-5
cdr3_aa: CASSYSGAPTDTQYF
cdr3_nt: TGTGCCAGCAGTTACTCGGGGGCCCCCACAGATACGCAGTATTTT

j_call: TRBJ2-7
clone_size: many
d_call: NA
v_call: TRBV7-9
cdr3_aa: CASSLGRHPYEQYF
cdr3_nt: TGTGCCAGCAGCTTAGGCCGGCACCCCTACGAGCAGTACTTC

j_call: TRBJ2-7
clone_size: many
d_call: NA
v_call: TRBV6-1
cdr3_aa: CASSEDRHRTYEQYF
cdr3_nt: TGTGCCAGCAGTGAAGATCGGCACAGAACCTACGAGCAGTACTTC

j_call: TRBJ1-1
clone_size: many
d_call: NA
v_call: TRBV3-1
cdr3_aa: CASSNRDLEAFF
cdr3_nt: TGTGCCAGCAGCAACCGGGACCTTGAAGCTTTCTTT

j_call: TRBJ1-2
clone_size: many
d_call: NA
v_call: TRBV7-9
cdr3_aa: CASSLMVSGYTF
cdr3_nt: TGTGCCAGCAGCTTAATGGTTTCTGGCTACACCTTC

j_call: TRBJ1-1
clone_size: many
d_call: NA
v_call: TRBV18
cdr3_aa: CASSGGRGGTEAFF
cdr3_nt: TGTGCCAGCTCAGGGGGGCGAGGGGGCACTGAAGCTTTCTTT

j_call: TRBJ1-3
clone_size: many
d_call: NA
v_call: TRBV5-5
cdr3_aa: CASSQRGLDFSGNTIYF
cdr3_nt: TGTGCCAGCAGTCAAAGGGGACTGGATTTCTCTGGAAACACCATATATTTT

j_call: TRBJ1-2
clone_size: many
d_call: NA
v_call: TRBV5-1
cdr3_aa: CASSLAFREGYGYTF
cdr3_nt: TGCGCCAGCAGCTTGGCCTTCAGGGAGGGCTATGGCTACACCTTC

j_call: TRBJ2-7
clone_size: many
d_call: TRBD1
v_call: TRBV12-3/TRBV12-4
cdr3_aa: CASSFTMDRRRSYEQYF
cdr3_nt: TGTGCCAGCAGTTTTACTATGGACAGGCGGAGGTCCTACGAGCAGTACTTC

j_call: TRBJ1-1
clone_size: many
d_call: NA
v_call: TRBV7-2
cdr3_aa: CASSLVLRGVKTEAFF
cdr3_nt: TGTGCCAGCAGCTTAGTGTTGCGAGGGGTGAAAACTGAAGCTTTCTTT

j_call: TRBJ2-7
clone_size: NA
d_call: NA
v_call: TRBV27
cdr3_aa: CASSFSGAGVSYEQYF
cdr3_nt: TGTGCCAGCAGTTTCTCAGGGGCCGGAGTGTCCTACGAGCAGTACTTC

j_call: TRBJ2-7
clone_size: many
d_call: TRBD2
v_call: TRBV6-5
cdr3_aa: CASSPLSSGYSYEQYF
cdr3_nt: TGTGCCAGCAGTCCCTTATCTAGCGGCTACTCCTACGAGCAGTACTTC

j_call: TRBJ2-3
clone_size: NA
d_call: NA
v_call: TRBV5-4
cdr3_aa: CASSIGLASTDTQYF
cdr3_nt: TGTGCCAGCAGCATCGGACTCGCCAGCACAGATACGCAGTATTTT

j_call: TRBJ1-5
clone_size: many
d_call: NA
v_call: TRBV4-3
cdr3_aa: CASSHTAGNQPQHF
cdr3_nt: TGCGCCAGCAGCCACACAGCGGGCAATCAGCCCCAGCATTTT

j_call: TRBJ2-2
clone_size: many
d_call: NA
v_call: TRBV6-2/TRBV6-3
cdr3_aa: CASSYTPTGELFF
cdr3_nt: TGTGCCAGCAGTTACACCCCCACCGGGGAGCTGTTTTTT

j_call: TRBJ2-6
clone_size: many
d_call: NA
v_call: TRBV19
cdr3_aa: CASRGHESGANVLTF
cdr3_nt: TGTGCCAGTAGGGGACACGAGTCCGGGGCCAACGTCCTGACTTTC

j_call: TRBJ2-7
clone_size: many
d_call: TRBD2
v_call: TRBV4-2
cdr3_aa: CASSQTLAGDEQYF
cdr3_nt: TGTGCCAGCAGCCAAACACTAGCGGGGGACGAGCAGTACTTC

j_call: TRBJ2-3
clone_size: few
d_call: TRBD2
v_call: TRBV7-6
cdr3_aa: CASSFRPSGVDTQYF
cdr3_nt: TGTGCCAGCAGCTTCAGGCCTAGCGGGGTAGATACGCAGTATTTT

j_call: TRBJ1-5
clone_size: many
d_call: TRBD1
v_call: TRBV20-1
cdr3_aa: CSASGGTVHNQPQHF
cdr3_nt: TGCAGTGCTAGCGGTGGGACAGTTCACAATCAGCCCCAGCATTTT

j_call: TRBJ1-2
clone_size: many
d_call: TRBD1
v_call: TRBV7-2
cdr3_aa: CASTAYMTGNYGYTF
cdr3_nt: TGTGCCAGCACCGCTTATATGACAGGGAACTATGGCTACACCTTC

j_call: TRBJ1-2
clone_size: many
d_call: TRBD1
v_call: TRBV4-3
cdr3_aa: CASSQDIGTVYGYTF
cdr3_nt: TGCGCCAGCAGCCAAGATATAGGGACAGTCTATGGCTACACCTTC

j_call: TRBJ1-6
clone_size: medium-sized
d_call: NA
v_call: TRBV7-8
cdr3_aa: CASSLTGPNSPLHF
cdr3_nt: TGTGCCAGCAGCTTGACAGGACCGAATTCACCCCTCCACTTT

j_call: TRBJ2-7
clone_size: many
d_call: NA
v_call: TRBV29-1
cdr3_aa: CSVENRVPNSEQYF
cdr3_nt: TGCAGCGTTGAAAACAGGGTCCCCAATTCCGAGCAGTACTTC

j_call: TRBJ2-3
clone_size: many
d_call: NA
v_call: TRBV6-1
cdr3_aa: CASGEGTLTYF
cdr3_nt: TGTGCCAGCGGAGAAGGGACTTTAACGTATTTT

j_call: TRBJ2-4
clone_size: many
d_call: NA
v_call: TRBV12-3/TRBV12-4
cdr3_aa: CASSQPPRAGKNIQYF
cdr3_nt: TGTGCCAGCAGTCAACCCCCCCGGGCAGGAAAAAACATTCAGTACTTC

j_call: TRBJ2-1
clone_size: many
d_call: TRBD1
v_call: TRBV6-5
cdr3_aa: CASSWQGAYEQFF
cdr3_nt: TGTGCCAGCAGTTGGCAGGGGGCCTATGAGCAGTTCTTC

j_call: TRBJ2-3
clone_size: many
d_call: TRBD2
v_call: TRBV7-9
cdr3_aa: CASSLKGTSGRAGSGDTQYF
cdr3_nt: TGTGCCAGCAGCTTAAAAGGGACTAGCGGGAGGGCCGGTTCCGGAGATACGCAGTATTTT

j_call: TRBJ1-5
clone_size: many
d_call: NA
v_call: TRBV20-1
cdr3_aa: CSARDRFFRNQPQHF
cdr3_nt: TGCAGTGCTAGAGACAGGTTTTTCCGCAATCAGCCCCAGCATTTT

j_call: TRBJ2-7
clone_size: few
d_call: TRBD1
v_call: TRBV18
cdr3_aa: CASSRDRVSYEQYF
cdr3_nt: TGTGCCAGCTCACGGGACAGGGTTTCCTACGAGCAGTACTTC

j_call: TRBJ2-5
clone_size: NA
d_call: TRBD2
v_call: TRBV6-2/TRBV6-3
cdr3_aa: CASRPLAGELYQETQYF
cdr3_nt: TGTGCCAGCAGGCCACTAGCGGGGGAGCTGTACCAAGAGACCCAGTACTTC

j_call: TRBJ1-5
clone_size: NA
d_call: NA
v_call: TRBV12-3/TRBV12-4
cdr3_aa: CASSFGQPQHF
cdr3_nt: TGTGCCAGCAGTTTTGGTCAGCCCCAGCATTTT

j_call: TRBJ2-7
clone_size: many
d_call: TRBD1
v_call: TRBV20-1
cdr3_aa: CSARDVGTARSYEQYF
cdr3_nt: TGCAGTGCTAGAGATGTGGGGACAGCCAGGTCCTACGAGCAGTACTTC

j_call: TRBJ1-2
clone_size: many
d_call: NA
v_call: TRBV3-1
cdr3_aa: CASSPGDLRAYGYTF
cdr3_nt: TGTGCCAGCAGCCCTGGTGACCTCAGGGCCTATGGCTACACCTTC

j_call: TRBJ1-2
clone_size: many
d_call: NA
v_call: TRBV5-1
cdr3_aa: CASSPDIYGYTF
cdr3_nt: TGCGCCAGCAGCCCGGACATCTATGGCTACACCTTC

j_call: TRBJ1-4
clone_size: many
d_call: TRBD1
v_call: TRBV7-6
cdr3_aa: CASSFQQGGGEKLFF
cdr3_nt: TGTGCCAGCAGCTTCCAACAGGGGGGAGGTGAAAAACTGTTTTTT

j_call: TRBJ2-2
clone_size: many
d_call: NA
v_call: TRBV9
cdr3_aa: CASSVGGAHTGELFF
cdr3_nt: TGTGCCAGCAGCGTAGGGGGGGCACACACCGGGGAGCTGTTTTTT

j_call: TRBJ2-7
clone_size: NA
d_call: TRBD2
v_call: TRBV7-9
cdr3_aa: CASSAHRTSGSWGPYEQYF
cdr3_nt: TGTGCCAGCAGCGCCCACCGGACTAGCGGGAGCTGGGGGCCCTACGAGCAGTACTTC

j_call: TRBJ1-6
clone_size: many
d_call: NA
v_call: TRBV11-2
cdr3_aa: CASSPSPPGSSYNSPLHF
cdr3_nt: TGTGCCAGCAGCCCATCCCCGCCAGGCAGCTCCTATAATTCACCCCTCCACTTT

j_call: TRBJ2-2
clone_size: few
d_call: NA
v_call: TRBV30
cdr3_aa: CACGQRNTGELFF
cdr3_nt: TGTGCCTGTGGACAAAGGAACACCGGGGAGCTGTTTTTT

j_call: TRBJ2-7
clone_size: many
d_call: NA
v_call: TRBV15
cdr3_aa: CATSRDQGKEQYF
cdr3_nt: TGTGCCACCAGCAGAGATCAGGGGAAGGAGCAGTACTTC

j_call: TRBJ2-7
clone_size: many
d_call: NA
v_call: TRBV30
cdr3_aa: CAWSKKRSGGEQYF
cdr3_nt: TGTGCCTGGAGTAAGAAGCGGTCGGGCGGCGAGCAGTACTTC

j_call: TRBJ1-2
clone_size: many
d_call: NA
v_call: TRBV6-2/TRBV6-3
cdr3_aa: CASRPSGGDGYTF
cdr3_nt: TGTGCCAGCAGGCCTTCGGGGGGCGATGGCTACACCTTC

j_call: TRBJ2-4
clone_size: many
d_call: TRBD2
v_call: TRBV12-3/TRBV12-4
cdr3_aa: CASSSATSGSRNIQYF
cdr3_nt: TGTGCCAGCAGTTCCGCGACTAGCGGGAGTAGAAACATTCAGTACTTC

j_call: TRBJ1-4
clone_size: few
d_call: TRBD1
v_call: TRBV7-2
cdr3_aa: CASSVQGVNEKLFF
cdr3_nt: TGTGCCAGCAGCGTACAGGGGGTCAATGAAAAACTGTTTTTT